Shown below are 14 T cell receptor beta chains from a single sample sequenced in a study of OX40 agonist ivuxolimab in advanced cancers. Assay: immunoSEQ multiplex PCR; the TCRdb copy retains only in-frame clones and omits some. The table has over 70,000 clones, roughly 89% seen once. The sample in question was CD4+ or CD8+ T cells sorted from blood, obtained in a trial of the OX40 agonist ivuxolimab. The source of these receptors is an adult with an advanced solid tumor such as melanoma, head and neck, liver or kidney cancer.

This CDR3 reads CASSSGITGNTEAFF. The CDR3 coding sequence is TGCGCCAGCAGCAGCGGAATTACAGGGAACACTGAAGCTTTCTTT. The rearrangement links TRBV5-1 to TRBJ1-1; TRBD1 is a possible D gene (5 bases). CDR3 length: 15 amino acids. The germline gives CDR1 SGHRS, CDR2 YFSETQ. The germline V and J ends were trimmed by 4 bases and 1 base, with 14 bases remaining between them.

The V call is TRBV7-2, the J call TRBJ1-3; D not resolved. The germline V and J ends were trimmed by 0 bases and 2 bases, with 5 bases remaining between them. CDR1 and CDR2 from the germline V gene are SGHTA and FQGNSA. This CDR3 spans 14 amino acids. DNA for the CDR3: TGTGCCAGCAGCTTAGCAAGGACTGGAAACACCATATATTTT. Translated, it gives CASSLARTGNTIYF.

CDR3 DNA sequence: TGTGCCAGCAGCCACCAGGACGGGGATGAAAAACTGTTTTTT. This sequence encodes CASSHQDGDEKLFF. The gene calls are TRBV4-2 and TRBJ1-4; D gene ambiguous. The V gene's germline CDR1 is LGHNA and CDR2 YNFKEQ. Trimming removed 3 bases from V and 6 bases from J, with 11 bases in between. The CDR3 contains 14 residues.

CDR3 sequence reads: CASSSLAGSPEAFF. DNA of the CDR3: TGTGCCAGCAGCTCCCTGGCAGGGTCCCCTGAAGCTTTCTTT. The chain links TRBV7-2 to TRBJ1-1; TRBD1 is a possible D gene (5 bases). V was cut by 4 bases and J by 6 bases, with 15 bases left in between. The CDR3 extends over 14 amino acids. Germline values: CDR1 SGHTA, CDR2 FQGNSA.

The chain is built from TRBV21-1 and TRBJ1-5. TRBV21-1 is a listed pseudogene. CDR3 length equals 14 residues. The CDR3: CASSKPGKDQPQHF. CDR3 nucleotide sequence: TGTGCCAGCAGCAAGCCGGGAAAGGACCAGCCCCAGCATTTT.

The chain uses TRBV5-1 and TRBJ2-3; the D gene is possibly TRBD1 (5 bases). Germline-derived CDR1 and CDR2 are SGHRS and YFSETQ. V was pared by 2 bases and J by 4 bases, with 8 bases between. The length of the CDR3 is 13 residues. This chain's CDR3 is CASSFAGPDTQYF. CDR3 bases: TGCGCCAGCAGCTTTGCAGGGCCAGATACGCAGTATTTT.

The chain is built from TRBV28 and TRBJ2-1; D unclear. In germline, CDR1 is MDHEN, CDR2 SYDVKM. Trimming removed 5 bases from V and 5 bases from J, with 7 bases in between. This CDR3 spans 12 amino acids. The CDR3 DNA is TGTGCCAGCAGTAGGACCCACAATGAGCAGTTCTTC. Protein: CASSRTHNEQFF.

The V and J genes are TRBV21-1 and TRBJ2-5; TRBD1 is the table's D call and was not checked against the DNA. TRBV21-1 is marked as a pseudogene. This CDR3 spans 16 amino acids. CDR3 DNA sequence: TGTGCCAGCAGCAAAGGGGACAGGCCAGAGCAAGAGACCCAGTACTTC. Encoded protein: CASSKGDRPEQETQYF.

The chain joins TRBV7-2 to TRBJ2-1; a weak D match, TRBD2 (5 bases). Germline values: CDR1 SGHTA, CDR2 FQGNSA. V lost 1 base to trimming and J lost 0 bases, with 13 bases between them. CDR3 length: 17 residues. CDR3 protein: CASSLVPVGSSYNEQFF. CDR3 DNA sequence: TGTGCCAGCAGCTTAGTGCCCGTGGGGAGCTCCTACAATGAGCAGTTCTTC. Full variable domain (rest looked up from reference TRBV7-2 and TRBJ2-1): GAGVSQSPSNKVTEKGKDVELRCDPISGHTALYWYRQSLGQGLEFLIYFQGNSAPDKSGLPSDRFSAERTGGSVSTLTIQRTQQEDSAVYLCASSLVPVGSSYNEQFFGPGTRLTVL.

This CDR3 reads CASSGRQGSQGNTEAFF. In nucleotides, the CDR3 is TGTGCCAGCAGTGGAAGACAGGGGTCGCAGGGAAACACTGAAGCTTTCTTT. V gene TRBV27 combines with J gene TRBJ1-1; TRBD1 agrees at 8 bases. This CDR3 spans 17 amino acids. V lost 5 bases, J lost 2 bases, and 13 bases stayed unmatched. In germline, CDR1 is MNHEY, CDR2 SMNVEV (reference sequence).

The genes are TRBV7-2 and TRBJ2-7; 12 bases agree with TRBD2. Per germline, CDR1 SGHTA and CDR2 FQGNSA. V was pared by 5 bases and J by 5 bases, with 10 bases of the junction left unmatched. The CDR3 has 16 residues. The CDR3 nucleotides read TGTGCCAGCAGCGGGTGGACTAGCGGGACTCGGCACGAGCAGTACTTC. Protein sequence: CASSGWTSGTRHEQYF.

V usage is TRBV5-1 and J usage is TRBJ2-7; TRBD2 aligns across 8 bases. V trimming: 0 bases; J trimming: 1 base; junction bases outside the gene matches: 9. CDR3 size: 17 residues. Germline V CDR1 and CDR2: SGHRS, YFSETQ. CDR3 region: CASSLGDIAGLSYEQYF. The CDR3 region has the DNA TGCGCCAGCAGCTTGGGAGACATAGCGGGGCTATCCTACGAGCAGTACTTC.

The rearrangement uses TRBV19 and TRBJ1-1, with 10 bases identical to TRBD1. The CDR3 is 16 amino acids. The V gene's germline CDR1 is LNHDA and CDR2 SQIVND (reference sequence). The junction had 10 bases not matched to a gene; V was cut back by 9 bases and J by 0 bases. DNA for the CDR3: TGTGCCAGCCAGGATCCGGGACAGGGGATGAACACTGAAGCTTTCTTT. Translating gives CASQDPGQGMNTEAFF.

This clone was recorded once. This chain uses TRBV29-1 with TRBJ2-3; D not certain. The CDR3 runs to 13 residues. V shed 5 bases and J shed 3 bases, with 12 bases lying between them. Germline V CDR1 and CDR2: SQVTM, ANQGSEA. CDR3 bases: TGCAGCGTTACCTATCATGGGACAGATACGCAGTATTTT. Amino acids: CSVTYHGTDTQYF.